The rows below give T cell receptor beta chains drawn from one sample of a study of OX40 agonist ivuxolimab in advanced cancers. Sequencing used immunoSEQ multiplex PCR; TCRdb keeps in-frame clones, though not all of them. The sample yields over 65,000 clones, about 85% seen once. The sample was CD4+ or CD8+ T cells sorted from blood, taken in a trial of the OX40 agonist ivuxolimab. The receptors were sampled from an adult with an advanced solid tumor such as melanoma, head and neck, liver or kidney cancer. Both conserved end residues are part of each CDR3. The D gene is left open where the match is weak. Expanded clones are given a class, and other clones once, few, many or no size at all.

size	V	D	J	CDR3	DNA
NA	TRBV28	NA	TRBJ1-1	CASSFITNTEAFF	TGTGCCAGCAGTTTCATCACGAACACTGAAGCTTTCTTT
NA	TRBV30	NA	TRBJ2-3	CAWGRSSTDTQYF	TGTGCCTGGGGACGGTCTAGCACAGATACGCAGTATTTT
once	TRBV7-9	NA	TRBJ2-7	CASSLDRNYLSYEQYF	TGTGCCAGCAGCTTAGACCGAAACTATCTCTCCTACGAGCAGTACTTC
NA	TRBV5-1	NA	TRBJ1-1	CASSLEAGVNTEAFF	TGCGCCAGCAGCTTGGAGGCAGGGGTTAACACTGAAGCTTTCTTT
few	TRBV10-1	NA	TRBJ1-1	CASSNSPNTEAFF	TGCGCCAGCAGTAACAGCCCCAACACTGAAGCTTTCTTT
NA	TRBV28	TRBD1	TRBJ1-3	CASTGTGGLSGNTIYF	TGTGCCAGCACCGGAACAGGGGGCCTTTCTGGAAACACCATATATTTT
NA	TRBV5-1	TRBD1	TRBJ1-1	CASSLTRDRGSTEAFF	TGCGCCAGCAGCTTGACCCGGGACAGGGGTTCCACTGAAGCTTTCTTT
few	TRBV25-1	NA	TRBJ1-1	CASNSNTEAFF	TGTGCCAGCAACAGCAACACTGAAGCTTTCTTT
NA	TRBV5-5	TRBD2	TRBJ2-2	CASSSLAGGSNTGELFF	TGTGCCAGCAGCTCACTAGCGGGGGGCTCGAATACCGGGGAGCTGTTTTTT
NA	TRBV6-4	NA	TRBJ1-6	CASSALVRVLHF	TGTGCCAGCAGTGCCCTTGTGCGAGTCCTCCACTTT
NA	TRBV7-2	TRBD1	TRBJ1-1	CASRPAPGQILEAFF	TGTGCCAGCAGACCGGCACCGGGACAGATTTTAGAAGCTTTCTTT
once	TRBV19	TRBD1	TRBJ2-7	CASSGTGTGTYEQYF	TGTGCCAGTAGTGGAACCGGGACAGGGACCTACGAGCAGTACTTC
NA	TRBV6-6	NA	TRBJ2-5	CASSYPGVETQYF	TGTGCCAGCAGTTATCCGGGAGTGGAGACCCAGTACTTC
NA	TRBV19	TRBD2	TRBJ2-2	CASSIWTSGGKRPNTGELFF	TGTGCCAGTAGTATTTGGACTAGCGGGGGGAAACGGCCGAACACCGGGGAGCTGTTTTTT
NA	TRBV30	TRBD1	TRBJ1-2	CAWTSSGGNYGYTF	TGTGCCTGGACTTCCTCAGGGGGCAACTATGGCTACACCTTC
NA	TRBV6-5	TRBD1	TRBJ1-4	CASSYLVGQGVEKLFF	TGTGCCAGCAGTTACCTCGTCGGACAGGGGGTTGAAAAACTGTTTTTT
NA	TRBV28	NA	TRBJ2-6	CASSLRGGGANVLTF	TGTGCCAGCAGTTTGAGGGGCGGTGGGGCCAACGTCCTGACTTTC
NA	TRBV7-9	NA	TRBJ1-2	CASSPANTRIYGYTF	TGTGCCAGCAGCCCGGCCAACACTAGGATCTATGGCTACACCTTC
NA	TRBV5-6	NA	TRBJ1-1	CASSLVSWQKNTEAFF	TGTGCCAGCAGCTTGGTATCGTGGCAGAAGAACACTGAAGCTTTCTTT
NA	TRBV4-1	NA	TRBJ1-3	CASSQDTLTGNTIYF	TGCGCCAGCAGCCAAGACACCCTAACTGGAAACACCATATATTTT
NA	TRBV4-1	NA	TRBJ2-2	CASRLQGGRPGELFF	TGCGCCAGCAGACTCCAGGGGGGAAGACCCGGGGAGCTGTTTTTT
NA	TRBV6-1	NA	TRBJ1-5	CASTGVQLNQPQHF	TGTGCCAGCACGGGAGTTCAATTGAATCAGCCCCAGCATTTT
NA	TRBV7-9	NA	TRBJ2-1	CASSLTRRTYNEQFF	TGTGCCAGCAGCTTAACTAGAAGAACCTACAATGAGCAGTTCTTC
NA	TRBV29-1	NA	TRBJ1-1	CSAATAVNTEAFF	TGCAGCGCCGCAACAGCTGTGAACACTGAAGCTTTCTTT
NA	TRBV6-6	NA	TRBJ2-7	CASSGRGAGSYEQYF	TGTGCCAGCAGTGGGAGAGGGGCAGGGTCCTACGAGCAGTACTTC
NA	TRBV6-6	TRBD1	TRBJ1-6	CASRPGQGASPLHF	TGTGCCAGCCGTCCGGGACAGGGTGCTTCACCCCTCCACTTT
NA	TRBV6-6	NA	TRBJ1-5	CASSSGQSSNQPQHF	TGTGCCAGCAGTTCAGGACAGTCCAGCAATCAGCCCCAGCATTTT
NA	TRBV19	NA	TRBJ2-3	CASSTRDTQYF	TGTGCCAGTTCGACCCGAGATACGCAGTATTTT
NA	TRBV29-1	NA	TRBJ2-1	CSVSGTPHEQFF	TGCAGCGTTTCCGGGACCCCCCATGAGCAGTTCTTC
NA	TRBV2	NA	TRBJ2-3	CASSAVTGGLVDTQYF	TGTGCCAGCAGCGCCGTGACCGGGGGTCTGGTAGATACGCAGTATTTT
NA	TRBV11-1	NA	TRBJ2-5	CASSHGGLRTQYF	TGTGCCAGCAGCCATGGGGGGTTAAGGACCCAGTACTTC
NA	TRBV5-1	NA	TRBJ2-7	CASSLVGGGSYEQYF	TGCGCCAGCAGCTTGGTGGGGGGAGGCTCCTACGAGCAGTACTTC
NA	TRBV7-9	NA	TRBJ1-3	CASSLGAGKTSGNTIYF	TGTGCCAGCAGCTTAGGTGCAGGGAAGACCTCTGGAAACACCATATATTTT
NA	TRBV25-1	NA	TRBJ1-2	CASSTLDVANYGYTF	TGTGCCAGCAGTACCCTAGACGTTGCAAACTATGGCTACACCTTC
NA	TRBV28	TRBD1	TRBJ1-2	CASSPSGTAYGYTF	TGTGCCAGCAGCCCATCAGGGACAGCTTATGGCTACACCTTC
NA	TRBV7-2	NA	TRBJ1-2	CASSLIVPKPSSGYTF	TGTGCCAGCAGCTTAATAGTCCCCAAGCCTTCGAGTGGCTACACCTTC
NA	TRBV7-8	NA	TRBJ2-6	CASSYRASTTLWANVLTF	TGTGCCAGCAGCTACAGGGCCTCTACTACTCTGTGGGCCAACGTCCTGACTTTC
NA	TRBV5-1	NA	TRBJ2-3	CASSLGSGTDTQYF	TGCGCCAGCAGCTTGGGGTCCGGCACAGATACGCAGTATTTT
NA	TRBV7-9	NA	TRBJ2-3	CASSLLQGGSDTQYF	TGTGCCAGCAGCTTACTCCAGGGTGGGTCAGATACGCAGTATTTT
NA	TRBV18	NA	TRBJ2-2	CASSPRDTGELFF	TGTGCCAGCTCCCCTAGGGACACCGGGGAGCTGTTTTTT
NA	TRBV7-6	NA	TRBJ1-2	CASSLAATDGYTF	TGTGCCAGCAGCTTAGCGGCGACAGATGGCTACACCTTC
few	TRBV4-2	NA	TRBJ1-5	CASSQDRRGGQPQHF	TGTGCCAGCAGCCAAGATCGGAGGGGTGGGCAGCCCCAGCATTTT
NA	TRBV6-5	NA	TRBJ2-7	CASRSLYEQYF	TGTGCCAGCAGGTCGCTCTACGAGCAGTACTTC
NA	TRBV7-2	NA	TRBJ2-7	CASSLASGSYEQYF	TGTGCCAGCAGCTTAGCGTCCGGCTCCTACGAGCAGTACTTC
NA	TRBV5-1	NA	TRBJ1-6	CASSLGEGSPLHF	TGCGCCAGCAGCTTGGGCGAGGGTTCACCCCTCCACTTT
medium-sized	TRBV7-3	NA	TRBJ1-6	CASSLRGSPLHF	TGTGCCAGCAGCTTACGGGGTTCACCCCTCCACTTT
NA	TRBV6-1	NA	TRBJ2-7	CASSEFTEGEQYF	TGTGCCAGCAGTGAATTCACGGAGGGCGAGCAGTACTTC